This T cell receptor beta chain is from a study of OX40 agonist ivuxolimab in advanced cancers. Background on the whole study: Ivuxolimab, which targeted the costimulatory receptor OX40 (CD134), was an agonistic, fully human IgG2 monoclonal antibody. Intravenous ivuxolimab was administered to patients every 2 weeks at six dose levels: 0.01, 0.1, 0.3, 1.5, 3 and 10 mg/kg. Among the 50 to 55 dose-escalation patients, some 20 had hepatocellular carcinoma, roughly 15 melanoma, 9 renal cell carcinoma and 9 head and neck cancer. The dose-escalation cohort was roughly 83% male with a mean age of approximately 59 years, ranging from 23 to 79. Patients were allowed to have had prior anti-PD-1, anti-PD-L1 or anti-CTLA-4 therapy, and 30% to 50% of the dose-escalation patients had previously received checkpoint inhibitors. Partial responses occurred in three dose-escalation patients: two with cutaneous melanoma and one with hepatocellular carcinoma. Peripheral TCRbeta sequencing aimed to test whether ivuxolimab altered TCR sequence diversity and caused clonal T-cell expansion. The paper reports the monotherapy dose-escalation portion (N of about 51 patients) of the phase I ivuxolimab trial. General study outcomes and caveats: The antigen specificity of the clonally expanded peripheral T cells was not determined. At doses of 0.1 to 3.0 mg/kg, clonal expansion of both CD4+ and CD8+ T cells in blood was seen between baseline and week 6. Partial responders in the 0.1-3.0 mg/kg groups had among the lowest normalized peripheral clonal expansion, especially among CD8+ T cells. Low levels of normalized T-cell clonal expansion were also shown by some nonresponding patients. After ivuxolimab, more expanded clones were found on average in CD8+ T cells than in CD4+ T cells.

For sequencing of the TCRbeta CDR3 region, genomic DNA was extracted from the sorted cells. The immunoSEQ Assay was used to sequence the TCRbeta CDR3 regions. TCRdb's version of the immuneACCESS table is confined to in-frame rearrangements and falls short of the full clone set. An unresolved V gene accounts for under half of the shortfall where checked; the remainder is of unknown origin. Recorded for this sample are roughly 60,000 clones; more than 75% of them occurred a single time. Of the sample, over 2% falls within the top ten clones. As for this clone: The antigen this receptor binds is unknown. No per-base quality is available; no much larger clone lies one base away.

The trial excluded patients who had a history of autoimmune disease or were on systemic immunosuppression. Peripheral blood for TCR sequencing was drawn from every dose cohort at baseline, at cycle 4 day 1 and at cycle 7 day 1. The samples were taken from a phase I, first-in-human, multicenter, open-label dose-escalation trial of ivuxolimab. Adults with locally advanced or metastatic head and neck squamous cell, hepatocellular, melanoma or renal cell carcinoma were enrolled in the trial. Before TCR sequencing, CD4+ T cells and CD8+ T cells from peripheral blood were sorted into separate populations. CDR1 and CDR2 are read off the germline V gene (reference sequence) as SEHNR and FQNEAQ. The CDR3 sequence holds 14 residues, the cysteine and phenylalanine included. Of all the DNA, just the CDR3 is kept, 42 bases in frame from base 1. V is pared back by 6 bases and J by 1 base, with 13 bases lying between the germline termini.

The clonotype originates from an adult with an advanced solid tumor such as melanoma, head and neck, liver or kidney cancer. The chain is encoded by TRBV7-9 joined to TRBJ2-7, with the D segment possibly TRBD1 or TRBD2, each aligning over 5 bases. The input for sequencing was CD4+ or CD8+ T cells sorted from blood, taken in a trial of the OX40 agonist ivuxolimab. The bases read TGTGCCAGCAGGATGGGGGTGCTATCCTACGAGCAGTACTTC. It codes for CASRMGVLSYEQYF. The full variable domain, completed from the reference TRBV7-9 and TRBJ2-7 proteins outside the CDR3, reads DTGVSQNPRHKITKRGQNVTFRCDPISEHNRLYWYRQTLGQGPEFLTYFQNEAQLEKSRLLSDRFSAERPKGSFSTLEIQRTEQGDSAMYLCASRMGVLSYEQYFGPGTRLTVT.